This TCR beta chain was captured by sequencing in a study of CD8 T cells in ankylosing spondylitis. The sample holds many counts of this clonotype. Its antigen is still unknown. The study's findings and limits: Reported data indicate significant enrichment of disease-linked clones within matched ankylosing spondylitis synovial fluid.

TCR beta libraries were made by quantitative 5'-RACE with molecular barcodes. TCRdb independently ran MiXCR on the 5' RACE reads; one entry per CDR3 protein. Of under 200,000 distinct CDR3 sequences detected, about an eighth appear once; the ten largest clones hold about 10%. The V and J ends lost 1 base and 10 bases respectively, with 8 bases between them. The CDR3 length is 12 residues. The TCR was taken from a female donor with ankylosing spondylitis or in good health (not recorded which). The chain has TRBV12-3 or TRBV12-4 and TRBJ2-1, with D perhaps matching TRBD1 (5 bases). The source material was blood, either unsorted or a sorted T cell fraction (not recorded which). This chain's CDR3 is CASSLVPGEQFF. CDR3 sequence (DNA): TGTGCCAGCAGTTTAGTCCCAGGGGAGCAGTTCTTC.